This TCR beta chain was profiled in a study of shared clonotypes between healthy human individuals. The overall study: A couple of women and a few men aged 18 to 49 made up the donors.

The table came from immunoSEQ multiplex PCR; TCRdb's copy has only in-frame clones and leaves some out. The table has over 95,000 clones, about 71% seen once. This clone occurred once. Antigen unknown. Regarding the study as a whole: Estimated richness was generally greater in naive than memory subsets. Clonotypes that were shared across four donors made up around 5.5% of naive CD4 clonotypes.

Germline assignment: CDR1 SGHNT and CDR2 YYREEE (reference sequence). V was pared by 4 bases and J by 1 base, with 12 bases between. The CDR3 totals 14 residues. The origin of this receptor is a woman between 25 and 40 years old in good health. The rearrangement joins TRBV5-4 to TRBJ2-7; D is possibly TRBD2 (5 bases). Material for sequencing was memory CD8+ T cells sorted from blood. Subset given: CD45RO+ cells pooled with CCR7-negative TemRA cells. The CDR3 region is CASSQERGSYEQYF. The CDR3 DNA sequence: TGTGCCAGCAGCCAAGAACGGGGTTCCTACGAGCAGTACTTC.